One sample yielded the 26 T cell receptor beta chains listed below, sequenced in a study of vaccination and CD4 T cells after COVID-19. Scientists ran DNA taken from cultured CD4+ T cells through the Oncomine TCR Beta short-read assay for sequencing. After culture, CD4+ T cells served as the source for genomic DNA extraction. TCRdb passed the PCR reads through MiXCR, listing each CDR3 protein once. The table shows about 9,700 distinct CDR3 sequences, with under 40% occurring only once. The sample's treatment: roughly ten-day PBMC culture with coronavirus spike peptide pools or control peptides (ViraFEST assay). From the unexposed donor, CD4+ T cells were collected ahead of the COVID-19 pandemic (2011-2018). These receptors' targets are unknown. Sequenced sample: CD4+ T cells from blood, cultured in vitro. These receptors came from a human donor in good health.

The genes are TRBV30 and TRBJ2-5; a possible D gene is TRBD2 (6 bases). V lost 2 bases, J lost 5 bases, and 12 bases lay in between. Germline values: CDR1 GTSNPN, CDR2 SVGIG (reference sequence). The CDR3 is 13 residues long. CDR3 loop: CAWSPPGEETQYF. The CDR3 DNA reads TGTGCCTGGAGTCCTCCGGGAGAGGAGACCCAGTACTTC.

V gene TRBV6-5 combines with J gene TRBJ2-1; no reliable D call. The CDR3 is 15 residues long. V was clipped by 3 bases and J by 2 bases, with 11 bases between them. Germline CDR1 and CDR2: MNHEY and SVGAGI. The CDR3 DNA is TGTGCCAGCAGTTATGACACTACAACCTACAATGAGCAGTTCTTC. This codes for CASSYDTTTYNEQFF.

This clonotype was counted only a few times. This chain connects TRBV20-1 to TRBJ2-4; 7 bases map to TRBD2. CDR3 length: 13 residues. Germline trimming cut 6 bases from V and 5 bases from J; bases unmatched to any gene: 7. Germline CDR1 and CDR2: DFQATT and SNEGSKA (reference sequence). CDR3 sequence (DNA): TGCAGTGCGCTAGCGGTGGTCGAAAACATTCAGTACTTC. It translates to CSALAVVENIQYF.

V usage is TRBV9 and J usage is TRBJ2-5; 7 positions agree with TRBD2. CDR1 is SGDLS and CDR2 is YYNGEE in the germline V gene. Unmatched junction bases numbered 6, after V lost 0 bases and J lost 4 bases. The CDR3 covers 15 residues. The CDR3 loop is CASSVEAGRGETQYF. The CDR3 coding sequence is TGTGCCAGCAGCGTAGAGGCGGGGAGGGGAGAGACCCAGTACTTC.

The chain employs TRBV20-1 and TRBJ1-1; D gene ambiguous. Germline lookup yields CDR1 DFQATT and CDR2 SNEGSKA (reference sequence). Between the trimmed V and J ends, which lost 3 bases and 1 base, there was a span of 12 bases. This CDR3 has 14 residues. The CDR3 DNA sequence: TGCAGTGCTAGTCAGGCAGCGAGGAACACTGAAGCTTTCTTT. Protein: CSASQAARNTEAFF.

This clonotype was seen a few times. The genes are TRBV19 and TRBJ1-5; TRBD1 might be the D (6 bases). Germline V CDR1 and CDR2: LNHDA, SQIVND (reference sequence). V was trimmed by 6 bases and J by 0 bases, leaving 12 bases between them. This CDR3 is built from 15 residues. CDR3 region: CASSRGRYSNQPQHF. The CDR3 DNA follows: TGTGCCAGTAGCAGGGGACGGTATAGCAATCAGCCCCAGCATTTT.

This clonotype has only a few counts. V is TRBV25-1 and J is TRBJ1-5, with D perhaps matching TRBD1 (5 bases). V was trimmed by 8 bases and J by 5 bases, leaving 10 bases between them. The CDR3 is made up of 12 amino acids. Germline CDR1 and CDR2: MGHDK and SYGVNS. As DNA, the CDR3 is TGTGCCAGCTCTTGGGGCTATCAGCCCCAGCATTTT. Residues: CASSWGYQPQHF. Drawing the rest from reference TRBV25-1 and TRBJ1-5, the complete variable domain is EADIYQTPRYLVIGTGKKITLECSQTMGHDKMYWYQQDPGMELHLIHYSYGVNSTEKGDLSSESTVSRIRTEHFPLTLESARPSHTSQYLCASSWGYQPQHFGDGTRLSIL.

This chain joins TRBV7-9 and TRBJ2-7; D is unclear. V lost 0 bases and J lost 3, with 6 bases in between. The CDR3 runs 13 residues. Germline V gene data show CDR1 as SEHNR and CDR2 as FQNEAQ (reference sequence). DNA for the CDR3: TGTGCCAGCAGCTTAGCGGCTAGCTACGAGCAGTACTTC. This encodes CASSLAASYEQYF.

J is TRBJ1-5 and V is TRBV30; D is uncertain. The CDR3 runs to 16 residues. The germline V gene has CDR1 GTSNPN and CDR2 SVGIG (reference sequence). Trimming removed 0 bases at V and 3 bases at J, with 15 bases between. CDR3 sequence: CAWSVPAGAFNQPQHF. The CDR3 region has the DNA TGTGCCTGGAGTGTACCGGCCGGCGCCTTCAATCAGCCCCAGCATTTT.

V gene TRBV7-2 combines with J gene TRBJ2-7; either TRBD1 or TRBD2 may supply D (5 bases each). The CDR3 runs 14 residues. Germline V CDR1 and CDR2: SGHTA, FQGNSA. The V end was cut by 1 base, the J end by 2 bases, with 9 bases between. CDR3 DNA: TGTGCCAGCAGCTTAGGGGGGTCCGCCTACGAGCAGTACTTC. Protein: CASSLGGSAYEQYF.

This clonotype was picked up a small number of times. J is TRBJ1-6 and V is TRBV10-1; D may be TRBD1 (5 bases). V was pared by 7 bases and J by 12 bases, with 13 bases between. Germline CDR1 reads WNHNN; CDR2 reads SYGVQD (reference sequence). The CDR3 has 12 residues. CDR3 amino acids: CASTGRGGPLHF. CDR3 bases: TGCGCCAGCACTGGGCGGGGGGGACCCCTCCACTTT.

This clonotype was observed a handful of times. This rearrangement joins TRBV7-2 to TRBJ2-5, with unresolved D. Germline V gene sequence: CDR1 SGHTA, CDR2 FQGNSA. Trimming took off 2 bases at V and 5 bases at J, with 12 bases between the two ends. This CDR3 is 14 amino acids long. CDR3 nucleotide sequence: TGTGCCAGCAGCTTATATCGGGCGATGGAGACCCAGTACTTC. It is translated as CASSLYRAMETQYF.

This clonotype has only a few counts. This chain connects TRBV5-1 to TRBJ2-5; D is unclear. The V end lost 4 bases, the J end lost 5 bases, and 12 bases lay between the germline ends. From germline, CDR1 is SGHRS and CDR2 YFSETQ. The CDR3 length is 13 residues. Here the CDR3 reads CASSPQTMETQYF. The CDR3 DNA is TGCGCCAGCAGCCCCCAAACGATGGAGACCCAGTACTTC.

The rearrangement uses TRBV28 and TRBJ1-2; tentatively, D is TRBD1 (6 bases). CDR1 MDHEN and CDR2 SYDVKM come from the germline V gene. This CDR3 contains 14 residues. V was pared by 7 bases and J by 2 bases, with 14 bases between. CDR3 amino acids: CASTTPGGNYGYTF. In nucleotides, the CDR3 is TGTGCCAGCACCACTCCGGGGGGCAACTATGGCTACACCTTC.

Concerning this clonotype itself: At one end, the junction sequence differs from germline, possibly due to a read error. This chain uses TRBV25-1 with TRBJ1-5; D call uncertain. Germline V CDR1 and CDR2: MGHDK, SYGVNS. The CDR3 covers 13 residues. CDR3 residues: CASGEHGNPPQHF. The CDR3 DNA follows: TGTGCCAGCGGAGAACATGGAAATCCGCCCCAGCATTTT.

The chain links TRBV7-8 to TRBJ2-3, with 8 bases matching TRBD2. V shed 5 bases and J 3 bases; nucleotides not matched to a gene: 13. Germline V lookup: CDR1 SGHVS, CDR2 FQNEAQ. The CDR3 covers 17 residues. This CDR3 is CASSTRFGGGGTDTQYF. In nucleotides, the CDR3 is TGTGCCAGCAGCACCCGATTCGGGGGGGGGGGAACAGATACGCAGTATTTT.

By sample share, this clonotype is medium-sized. The chain joins TRBV20-1 to TRBJ2-3, with TRBD2 matching 11 bases. The length of the CDR3 is 14 residues. V was clipped by 5 bases and J by 4 bases; unmatched bases: 5. The V gene's germline CDR1 is DFQATT and CDR2 SNEGSKA (reference sequence). Here the CDR3 DNA reads TGCAGTGCTTGGACTAGCGGGCGGTCAGATACGCAGTATTTT. Translation gives CSAWTSGRSDTQYF.

This clonotype occurred a few times. The chain joins TRBV7-2 to TRBJ2-3; a possible D gene is TRBD1 (6 bases). V was trimmed by 1 base and J by 4 bases, leaving 12 bases between them. This CDR3 is 15 amino acids long. CDR1 is SGHTA and CDR2 is FQGNSA in the germline V gene. The CDR3 DNA follows: TGTGCCAGCAGCTTAGACAGGGTTAATTCAGATACGCAGTATTTT. It yields the protein CASSLDRVNSDTQYF.

This clonotype was seen a few times. This chain links TRBV7-2 with TRBJ2-7; unclear D gene. V was cut by 5 bases and J by 2 bases, with 7 bases left in between. The germline gives CDR1 SGHTA, CDR2 FQGNSA. The CDR3 loop spans 12 amino acids. The CDR3 loop reads CASSPTPYEQYF. DNA of the CDR3: TGTGCCAGCAGCCCCACACCCTACGAGCAGTACTTC.

Only one count was recorded for this clonotype. The rearrangement uses TRBV28 and TRBJ2-1; 8 nucleotides line up with TRBD1. The CDR3 runs to 13 residues. V shed 8 bases, J shed 2 bases, and the junction held 2 bases outside the gene matches. The V gene's germline CDR1 is MDHEN and CDR2 SYDVKM. The chain's CDR3 is CASGTGAYNEQFF. The CDR3 DNA sequence: TGTGCCAGCGGGACAGGTGCCTACAATGAGCAGTTCTTC.

J is TRBJ2-7 and V is TRBV6-5; D is unclear. There are 15 residues in the CDR3. The V and J ends lost 4 bases and 3 bases respectively, with 16 bases between them. CDR1 is MNHEY, CDR2 SVGAGI, per germline. This CDR3 reads CASSSRPEVDYEQYF. CDR3 DNA: TGTGCCAGCAGTTCACGGCCAGAAGTCGACTACGAGCAGTACTTC.

The chain links TRBV24-1 to TRBJ1-1, with D unclear. Trimming stripped 1 base from V and 3 bases from J, with 23 bases between. Germline CDR1 is KGHDR and CDR2 is SFDVKD. CDR3 length: 19 amino acids. Here the CDR3 DNA reads TGTGCCACCAGTGATTTTACCAACGCAGTCGCGGTTGATGACACTGAAGCTTTCTTT. Translation gives CATSDFTNAVAVDDTEAFF.

The J gene is TRBJ2-2, the V gene TRBV4-2; 12 bases are a match to TRBD1. V dropped 0 bases and J dropped 7; count of bases not matched to a gene: 6. CDR1 and CDR2 from the germline V gene are LGHNA and YNFKEQ. The CDR3 consists of 17 residues. Here the CDR3 reads CASSQDGTGGVHGELFF. The CDR3 DNA follows: TGTGCCAGCAGCCAAGATGGGACAGGGGGCGTGCACGGGGAGCTGTTTTTT.

This clonotype was counted only a few times. The V call is TRBV6-1, the J call TRBJ2-5; 11 bases are shared with TRBD2. The CDR3 has 14 residues. The germline CDR1 and CDR2 sequences are MNHNS and SASEGT. Losses at the gene ends were 6 bases for V and 4 bases for J; bases not matched to a gene: 4. CDR3 nucleotide sequence: TGTGCCAGCAGCCATACTAGCGGGAGAGAGACCCAGTACTTC. This gives the protein CASSHTSGRETQYF.

This clonotype was detected only a few times. V usage is TRBV7-3 and J usage is TRBJ2-5; 9 bases agree with TRBD1. Germline V CDR1 and CDR2: SGHTA, FQGTGA. The CDR3 has 14 amino acids. With 5 bases clipped from V and 5 bases from J, the junction kept 6 bases outside the gene matches. CDR3 coding DNA: TGTGCCAGCAGCCTACAGGGGGCCGGGGAGACCCAGTACTTC. Translated: CASSLQGAGETQYF.

The sample holds a few counts of this clonotype. The rearrangement links TRBV20-1 to TRBJ1-4, with D perhaps matching TRBD1 (5 bases). The V end was cut by 1 base, the J end by 6 bases, with 9 bases between. The V gene's germline CDR1 is DFQATT and CDR2 SNEGSKA (reference sequence). This CDR3 region has 13 residues. CDR3 region: CSARVGTYEKLFF. The CDR3 DNA is TGCAGTGCTAGAGTAGGGACGTATGAAAAACTGTTTTTT.